This TCR beta chain is drawn from a study of CXCR3-negative and CXCR3-positive naive CD8 T cells. Regarding the study as a whole: More hydrophobic TRB CDR3s occurred in CXCR3-positive than in CXCR3-negative naive cells. The study found CXCR3 expression partially decreased after cryopreservation and ran most assays on fresh PBMCs.

UMI-labeled 5' RACE yielded the TRB cDNA libraries. From its re-call of the 5' RACE reads, TCRdb lists each CDR3 protein once, without DNA. Its table records nearly 90,000 distinct CDR3 sequences. Notes on this clonotype: The target antigen is unknown.

This CDR3 spans 17 amino acids. Germline CDR1 SGHNT, CDR2 YENEEA. This clonotype originated in a human donor in good health. Some clones in this sample may be carry-over from other donors' samples. Sequences were obtained from naive CXCR3+ CD8+ T cells from blood. The subset here: CD45RO-CCR7+CD27+CD95- naive CD8+ T cells expressing CXCR3 (TNR3+). This chain joins TRBV11-3 and TRBJ2-2; TCRdb selects TRBD2, and the lack of DNA leaves this call unchecked. This chain's CDR3 is CASSRPPAGGSSGELFF.